The source of this T cell receptor (beta chain) is a study of T-cell reconstitution after alpha-beta-depleted transplantation in children. Researchers prepared the TCRbeta library using unique molecular identifiers, the study reports. One entry per CDR3 protein, called by TCRdb with MiXCR from the PCR reads. The sample carries around 680,000 distinct CDR3 sequences, 16% recorded once. The V gene end was trimmed by 6 bases and the J gene end by 5 bases; junction bases not matched to a gene: 8. Germline V lookup: CDR1 MNHEY, CDR2 SMNVEV (reference sequence). The CDR3 totals 14 residues. The rearrangement links TRBV27 to TRBJ2-5; 8 positions match TRBD2. The receptor comes from a human donor who donated a stem cell graft to a child with acute myeloid leukemia. Here the sequenced sample was PBMCs from the stem cell graft donor, taken from the stem cell graft. The CDR3, as DNA: TGTGCCAGCAGGGTAGCGGGGTTGACGGAGACCCAGTACTTC. Its translation is CASRVAGLTETQYF.